Detailed here is one T cell receptor (beta chain). Its antigen remains unknown. Researchers reported that TCR beta cDNA libraries carried unique molecular identifiers. A population of roughly 0.85 to 10 million T cells gave rise to about half a million cDNA molecules. One entry per CDR3 protein results from TCRdb running MiXCR on the PCR reads. This sample carries hundreds of thousands of distinct CDR3 sequences, roughly 46% of them seen once, and the ten largest clones take roughly 12%. Germline V CDR1 and CDR2: SGHKS, YYEKEE (reference sequence). The CDR3 is 13 amino acids. V was cut by 1 base and J by 4 bases, with 7 bases left in between. The data derive from a study of post-analysis software for immune sequencing data. At the level of the study: The patients showed relapsing-remitting, secondary progressive and progressive-relapsing multiple sclerosis courses. Study-level results: Controls showed significantly higher normalized Chao1 diversity than did multiple sclerosis patients. About five TRBV segments appeared more often in patients than in controls, and TRBV5-6, TRBV5-1 and TRBV20-1 were among these. The F measure placed samples prepared in the same batch into strongly shared clusters.

This chain uses TRBV5-5 with TRBJ2-3, with D maybe TRBD2 (5 bases). Sequencing used blood. This clonotype originated in a girl aged 10 to 17 with multiple sclerosis. The CDR3 loop is CASSLSRADTQYF. Written as DNA, the CDR3 is TGTGCCAGCAGCTTGTCGCGGGCAGATACGCAGTATTTT. The full variable domain, completed using reference TRBV5-5 and TRBJ2-3, is DAGVTQSPTHLIKTRGQQVTLRCSPISGHKSVSWYQQVLGQGPQFIFQYYEKEERGRGNFPDRFSARQFPNYSSELNVNALLLGDSALYLCASSLSRADTQYFGPGTRLTVL.